What follows describes a single TCR beta chain. This entry comes from a study of CD8+ T cells in alopecia areata. With 0 bases removed from V and 7 bases from J, the gap between germline ends came to 6 bases. The germline V gene has CDR1 MNHNS and CDR2 SASEGT. The CDR3 contains 12 residues. The authors extracted RNA and reverse transcribed it into cDNA as the sequencing template. Measured with immunoSEQ multiplex PCR; TCRdb has only the in-frame clones, and not every one. The table shows 100,000 to 150,000 clones, with around 64% occurring only once. From PBMCs, CD4+ and CD8+ T cells were sorted. The chain joins TRBV6-1 to TRBJ1-2; D not resolved. The sequencing sample was made of CD4+ T cells sorted from blood. The clonotype originates from a human donor in good health. The CDR3 here is CASSEAKGGYTF. CDR3 DNA: TGTGCCAGCAGTGAAGCGAAAGGTGGCTACACCTTC.